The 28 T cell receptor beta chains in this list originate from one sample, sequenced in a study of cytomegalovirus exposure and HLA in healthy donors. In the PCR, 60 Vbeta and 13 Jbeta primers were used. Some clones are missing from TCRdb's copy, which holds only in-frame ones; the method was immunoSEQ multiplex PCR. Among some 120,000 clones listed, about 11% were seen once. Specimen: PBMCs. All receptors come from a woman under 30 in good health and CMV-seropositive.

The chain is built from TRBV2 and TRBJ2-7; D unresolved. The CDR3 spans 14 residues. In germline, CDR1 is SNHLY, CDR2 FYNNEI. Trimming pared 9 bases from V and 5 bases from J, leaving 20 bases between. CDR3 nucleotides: TGTGCCAGACTTCGACCCCACTACCTCCACGAGCAGTACTTC. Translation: CARLRPHYLHEQYF.

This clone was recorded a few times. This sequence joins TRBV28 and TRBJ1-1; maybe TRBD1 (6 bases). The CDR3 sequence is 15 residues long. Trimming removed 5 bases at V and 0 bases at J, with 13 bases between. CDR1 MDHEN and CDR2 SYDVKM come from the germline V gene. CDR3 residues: CASSPPGQMNTEAFF. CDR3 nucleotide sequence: TGTGCCAGCAGTCCCCCCGGACAGATGAACACTGAAGCTTTCTTT.

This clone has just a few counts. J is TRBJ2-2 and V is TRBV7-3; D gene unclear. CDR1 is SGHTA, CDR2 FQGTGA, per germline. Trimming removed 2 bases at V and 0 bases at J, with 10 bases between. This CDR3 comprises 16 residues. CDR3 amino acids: CASSLLSQANTGELFF. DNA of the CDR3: TGTGCCAGCAGCTTACTGTCACAAGCGAACACCGGGGAGCTGTTTTTT.

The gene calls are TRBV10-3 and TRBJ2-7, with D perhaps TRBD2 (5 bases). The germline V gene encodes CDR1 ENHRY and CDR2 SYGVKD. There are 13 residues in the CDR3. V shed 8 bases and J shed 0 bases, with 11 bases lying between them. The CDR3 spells CAIGLGSSYEQYF. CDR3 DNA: TGTGCCATCGGTTTAGGGAGCTCCTACGAGCAGTACTTC.

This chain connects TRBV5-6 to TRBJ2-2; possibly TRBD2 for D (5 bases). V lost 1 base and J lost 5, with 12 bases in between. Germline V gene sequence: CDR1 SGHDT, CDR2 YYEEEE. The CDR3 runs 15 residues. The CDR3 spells CASSLYGMTTGELFF. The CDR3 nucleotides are TGTGCCAGCAGCTTGTACGGGATGACGACCGGGGAGCTGTTTTTT.

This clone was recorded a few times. The CDR3 region is CASSDSGRPYNEQFF. Written as DNA, the CDR3 is TGTGCCAGCAGTGACAGCGGGAGACCCTACAATGAGCAGTTCTTC. V and J are TRBV2 and TRBJ2-1; 8 bases fit TRBD2. With V trimmed by 3 bases and J by 2 bases, 3 bases remained unmatched. Germline loops: CDR1 SNHLY, CDR2 FYNNEI. The CDR3 length is 15 residues.

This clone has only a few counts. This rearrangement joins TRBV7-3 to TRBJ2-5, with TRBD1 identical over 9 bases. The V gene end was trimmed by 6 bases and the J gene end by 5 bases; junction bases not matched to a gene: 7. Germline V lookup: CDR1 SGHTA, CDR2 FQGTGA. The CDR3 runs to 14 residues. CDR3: CASSLDRGDETQYF. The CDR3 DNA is TGTGCCAGCAGTCTTGACAGGGGGGACGAGACCCAGTACTTC.

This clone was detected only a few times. This CDR3 reads CASSISAGANTEAFF. CDR3 nucleotides: TGTGCCAGCAGTATCTCGGCAGGGGCGAACACTGAAGCTTTCTTT. This sequence joins TRBV11-2 and TRBJ1-1, with D perhaps TRBD1 (6 bases). CDR3 size: 15 residues. The germline CDR1 and CDR2 sequences are SGHAT and FQNNGV. Trimming left V 6 bases short and J 1 base short, with 15 bases between. The full variable domain, in which reference TRBV11-2 and TRBJ1-1 provide the parts outside the CDR3, is EAGVAQSPRYKIIEKRQSVAFWCNPISGHATLYWYQQILGQGPKLLIQFQNNGVVDDSQLPKDRFSAERLKGVDSTLKIQPAKLEDSAVYLCASSISAGANTEAFFGQGTRLTVV.

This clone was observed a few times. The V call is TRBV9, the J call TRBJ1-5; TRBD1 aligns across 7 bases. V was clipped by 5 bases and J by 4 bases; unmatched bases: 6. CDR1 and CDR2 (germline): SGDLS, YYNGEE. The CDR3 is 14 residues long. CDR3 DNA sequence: TGTGCCAGCAGTGCGGGGACAGTGAATCAGCCCCAGCATTTT. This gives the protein CASSAGTVNQPQHF.

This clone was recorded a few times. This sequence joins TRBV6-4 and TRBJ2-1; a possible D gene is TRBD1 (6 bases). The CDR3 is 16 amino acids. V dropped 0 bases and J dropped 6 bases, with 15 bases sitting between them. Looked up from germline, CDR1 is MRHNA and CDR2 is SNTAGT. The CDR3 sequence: CASSDSTGSRPNEQFF. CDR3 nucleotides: TGTGCCAGCAGTGACTCGACAGGTAGCAGACCCAATGAGCAGTTCTTC.

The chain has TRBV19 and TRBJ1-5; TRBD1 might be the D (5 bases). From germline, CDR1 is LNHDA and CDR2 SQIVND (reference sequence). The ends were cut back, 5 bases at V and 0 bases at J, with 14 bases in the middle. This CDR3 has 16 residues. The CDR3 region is CASSVLAGYSNQPQHF. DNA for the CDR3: TGTGCCAGTAGTGTCCTCGCAGGGTATAGCAATCAGCCCCAGCATTTT.

The CDR3 nucleotides read TGTGCCAGCAGTTACTCGACCGACGGGAGGGGGACCCAGTACTTC. The encoded protein is CASSYSTDGRGTQYF. The V and J genes are TRBV6-5 and TRBJ2-5; 8 nucleotides align to TRBD2. CDR1 and CDR2 from the germline V gene are MNHEY and SVGAGI. V shed 0 bases and J 7 bases; nucleotides not matched to a gene: 7. The CDR3 covers 15 residues.

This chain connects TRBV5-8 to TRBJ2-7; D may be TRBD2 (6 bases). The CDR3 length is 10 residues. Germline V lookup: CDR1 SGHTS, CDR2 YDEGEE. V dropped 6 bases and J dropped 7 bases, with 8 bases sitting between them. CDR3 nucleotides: TGTGCCAGCAAGGCGGGGGAGCAGTACTTC. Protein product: CASKAGEQYF. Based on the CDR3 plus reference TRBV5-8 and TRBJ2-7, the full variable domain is EAGVTQSPTHLIKTRGQQATLRCSPISGHTSVYWYQQALGLGLQFLLWYDEGEERNRGNFPPRFSGRQFPNYSSELNVNALELEDSALYLCASKAGEQYFGPGTRLTVT.

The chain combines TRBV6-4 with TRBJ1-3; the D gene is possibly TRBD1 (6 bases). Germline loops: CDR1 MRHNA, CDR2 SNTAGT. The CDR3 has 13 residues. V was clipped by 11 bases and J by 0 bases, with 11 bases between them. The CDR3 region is CAGKGGSGNTIYF. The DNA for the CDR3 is TGTGCCGGTAAAGGGGGCTCTGGAAACACCATATATTTT.

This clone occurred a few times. CDR3 residues: CASTPGTHSYEQYF. The CDR3 coding sequence is TGTGCCAGCACTCCCGGGACTCACTCCTACGAGCAGTACTTC. The rearrangement joins TRBV7-2 to TRBJ2-7; a possible D gene is TRBD2 (6 bases). The V gene's germline CDR1 is SGHTA and CDR2 FQGNSA. V was clipped by 7 bases and J by 0 bases, with 13 bases between them. The CDR3 is made up of 14 amino acids. Based on the CDR3 plus reference TRBV7-2 and TRBJ2-7, the full variable domain is GAGVSQSPSNKVTEKGKDVELRCDPISGHTALYWYRQSLGQGLEFLIYFQGNSAPDKSGLPSDRFSAERTGGSVSTLTIQRTQQEDSAVYLCASTPGTHSYEQYFGPGTRLTVT.

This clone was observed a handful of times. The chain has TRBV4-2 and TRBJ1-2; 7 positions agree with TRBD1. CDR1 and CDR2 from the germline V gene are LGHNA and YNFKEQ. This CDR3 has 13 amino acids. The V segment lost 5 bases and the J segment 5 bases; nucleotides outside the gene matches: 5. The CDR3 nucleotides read TGTGCCAGCAGCTTACCGGGACAGTATGGCTACACCTTC. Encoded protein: CASSLPGQYGYTF.

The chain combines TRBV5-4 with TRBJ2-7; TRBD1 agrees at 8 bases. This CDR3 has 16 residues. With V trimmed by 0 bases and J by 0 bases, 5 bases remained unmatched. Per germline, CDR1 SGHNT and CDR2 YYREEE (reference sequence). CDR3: CASSLGQGITSYEQYF. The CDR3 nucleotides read TGTGCCAGCAGCTTGGGACAGGGGATAACCTCCTACGAGCAGTACTTC.

In DNA form, the CDR3 reads TGTGCCAGCAGCCCTGGAGAGAGAATGACCTATGGCTACACCTTC. Residues: CASSPGERMTYGYTF. This chain uses TRBV5-8 with TRBJ1-2, with D hard to call. The CDR3 is 15 residues long. Trimming shortened V by 4 bases and J by 4 bases, and 17 bases separated the two germline ends. Germline-derived CDR1 and CDR2 are SGHTS and YDEGEE.

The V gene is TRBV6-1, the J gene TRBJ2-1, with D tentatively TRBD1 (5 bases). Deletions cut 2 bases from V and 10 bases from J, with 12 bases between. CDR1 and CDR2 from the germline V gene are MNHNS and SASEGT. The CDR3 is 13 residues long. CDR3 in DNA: TGTGCCAGCAGTGAAAAACAGGTTACCGAGCAGTTCTTC. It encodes CASSEKQVTEQFF.

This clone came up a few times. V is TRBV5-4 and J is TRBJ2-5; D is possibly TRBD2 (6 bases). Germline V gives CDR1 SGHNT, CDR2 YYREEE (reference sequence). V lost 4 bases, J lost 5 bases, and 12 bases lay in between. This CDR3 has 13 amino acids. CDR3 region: CASSPLARETQYF. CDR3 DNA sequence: TGTGCCAGCAGCCCGCTAGCGCGGGAGACCCAGTACTTC.

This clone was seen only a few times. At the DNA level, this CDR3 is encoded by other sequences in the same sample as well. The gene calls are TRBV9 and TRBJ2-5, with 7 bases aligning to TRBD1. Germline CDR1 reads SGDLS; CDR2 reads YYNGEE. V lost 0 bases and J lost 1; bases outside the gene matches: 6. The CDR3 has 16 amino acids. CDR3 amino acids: CASSVEGGAAQETQYF. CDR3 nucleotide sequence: TGTGCCAGCAGCGTAGAAGGGGGCGCTGCCCAAGAGACCCAGTACTTC.

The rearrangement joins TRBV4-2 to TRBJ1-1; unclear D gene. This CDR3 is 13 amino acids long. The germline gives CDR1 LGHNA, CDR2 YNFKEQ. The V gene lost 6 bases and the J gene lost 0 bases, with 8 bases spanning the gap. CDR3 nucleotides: TGTGCCAGCAGTACACCCATGAACACTGAAGCTTTCTTT. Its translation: CASSTPMNTEAFF.

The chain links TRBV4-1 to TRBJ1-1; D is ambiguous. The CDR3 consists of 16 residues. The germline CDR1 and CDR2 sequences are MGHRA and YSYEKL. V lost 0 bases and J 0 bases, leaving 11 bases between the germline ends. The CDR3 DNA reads TGCGCCAGCAGCCAAGAAGTCAGTTTCATGAACACTGAAGCTTTCTTT. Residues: CASSQEVSFMNTEAFF.

The CDR3 DNA reads as TGTGCCAGCAGCCACGCGTGGGCCGGGGGAGCTTTCTTT. Protein: CASSHAWAGGAFF. V usage is TRBV14 and J usage is TRBJ1-1, with D perhaps matching TRBD1 (5 bases). V was pared by 3 bases and J by 10 bases, with 15 bases between. Germline V gene sequence: CDR1 SGHDN, CDR2 FVKESK. The CDR3 runs 13 residues.

The CDR3 region is CASKTHGHEQFF. The CDR3 DNA follows: TGTGCCAGCAAGACTCATGGCCATGAGCAGTTCTTC. This rearrangement joins TRBV5-6 to TRBJ2-1; D is uncertain. The CDR3 runs 12 residues. Germline CDR1 reads SGHDT; CDR2 reads YYEEEE. Trimming pared 6 bases from V and 8 bases from J, leaving 12 bases between.

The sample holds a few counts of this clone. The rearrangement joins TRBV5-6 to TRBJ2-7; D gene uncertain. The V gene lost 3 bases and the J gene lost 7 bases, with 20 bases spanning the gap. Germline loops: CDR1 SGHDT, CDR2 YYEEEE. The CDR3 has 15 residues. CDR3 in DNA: TGTGCCAGCAGCTCGACACACGCTGCCTCTGGGGAGCAGTACTTC. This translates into CASSSTHAASGEQYF.

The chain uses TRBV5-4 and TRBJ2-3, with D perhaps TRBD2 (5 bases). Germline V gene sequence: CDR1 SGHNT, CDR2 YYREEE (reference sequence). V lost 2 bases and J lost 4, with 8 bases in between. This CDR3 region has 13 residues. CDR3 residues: CASSFGVPDTQYF. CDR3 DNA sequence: TGTGCCAGCAGCTTCGGGGTCCCAGATACGCAGTATTTT.

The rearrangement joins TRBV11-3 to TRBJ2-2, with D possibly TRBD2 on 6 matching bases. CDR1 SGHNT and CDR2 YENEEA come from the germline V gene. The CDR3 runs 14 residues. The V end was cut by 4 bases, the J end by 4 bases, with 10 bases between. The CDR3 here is CASSSTGVTGELFF. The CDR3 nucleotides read TGTGCCAGCAGCTCCACGGGGGTCACCGGGGAGCTGTTTTTT. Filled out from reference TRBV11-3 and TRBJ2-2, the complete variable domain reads EAGVVQSPRYKIIEKKQPVAFWCNPISGHNTLYWYLQNLGQGPELLIRYENEEAVDDSQLPKDRFSAERLKGVDSTLKIQPAELGDSAVYLCASSSTGVTGELFFGEGSRLTVL.